These T cell receptor beta chains were read from a single sample in a study of technical replicates of blood from a few donors. Libraries were prepared by immunoSEQ multiplex PCR; TCRdb keeps only in-frame clonotypes and omits some of them. Of more than 65,000 clones in the sample, 85% to 95% were seen once. The material sequenced was T cells isolated from PBMCs. These receptors were taken from a human donor in good health. The CDR3 runs from the conserved cysteine through the conserved F or W. The D gene is left open where the match is weak. The listing skips clone size in some rows; elsewhere it reads once, few, many or a size class.

cdr3_aa: CASSQVLFLRNTEAFF
cdr3_nt: TGCGCCAGCAGCCAAGTCTTGTTTCTTAGGAACACTGAAGCTTTCTTT
clone_size: .
v_call: TRBV4-3
d_call: .
j_call: TRBJ1-1

cdr3_aa: CASSLDRGEQYF
cdr3_nt: TGTGCCAGCAGCTTAGATCGGGGCGAGCAGTACTTC
clone_size: .
v_call: TRBV11-3
d_call: .
j_call: TRBJ2-7

cdr3_aa: CASSLRGTGGTTNNQPQHF
cdr3_nt: TGTGCCAGCAGTTTGCGGGGGACAGGGGGAACCACGAACAATCAGCCCCAGCATTTT
clone_size: .
v_call: TRBV27
d_call: TRBD1
j_call: TRBJ1-5

cdr3_aa: CASSKQGSHQPQHF
cdr3_nt: TGTGCCAGCAGTAAACAGGGGTCTCACCAGCCCCAGCATTTT
clone_size: .
v_call: TRBV11-3
d_call: TRBD1
j_call: TRBJ1-5

cdr3_aa: CASSLGRGRAGGTEAFF
cdr3_nt: TGTGCCAGCAGCTTAGGTCGAGGCAGGGCTGGCGGCACTGAAGCTTTCTTT
clone_size: .
v_call: TRBV13
d_call: .
j_call: TRBJ1-1

cdr3_aa: CASSQVQGEPQHF
cdr3_nt: TGTGCCAGCAGCCAAGTTCAGGGGGAGCCCCAGCATTTT
clone_size: .
v_call: TRBV4-2
d_call: TRBD1
j_call: TRBJ1-5

cdr3_aa: CASTPFVGRGSYEQYF
cdr3_nt: TGTGCCAGCACCCCTTTCGTGGGACGGGGGTCCTACGAGCAGTACTTC
clone_size: .
v_call: TRBV28
d_call: .
j_call: TRBJ2-7

cdr3_aa: CASSQDLRGNSNQPQHF
cdr3_nt: TGCGCCAGCAGCCAAGACCTCCGGGGGAATAGCAATCAGCCCCAGCATTTT
clone_size: .
v_call: TRBV4-3
d_call: .
j_call: TRBJ1-5

cdr3_aa: CASSPPYSRDITGELFF
cdr3_nt: TGTGCCAGCAGCCCCCCATATAGCAGGGACATCACCGGGGAGCTGTTTTTT
clone_size: .
v_call: TRBV5-5
d_call: .
j_call: TRBJ2-2

cdr3_aa: CASSQFLGQGYEQYF
cdr3_nt: TGTGCCAGCAGCCAATTCTTGGGGCAGGGCTACGAGCAGTACTTC
clone_size: .
v_call: TRBV4-2
d_call: .
j_call: TRBJ2-7

cdr3_aa: CASSQVGRDDEQYF
cdr3_nt: TGCGCCAGCAGCCAAGTCGGGAGAGACGACGAGCAGTACTTC
clone_size: .
v_call: TRBV4-1
d_call: .
j_call: TRBJ2-7

cdr3_aa: CSVAGTITKNIQYF
cdr3_nt: TGCAGCGTTGCAGGGACAATAACCAAAAACATTCAGTACTTC
clone_size: .
v_call: TRBV29-1
d_call: .
j_call: TRBJ2-4

cdr3_aa: CASSLGTGGNGELFF
cdr3_nt: TGCGCCAGCAGCTTAGGGACAGGGGGAAACGGGGAGCTGTTTTTT
clone_size: .
v_call: TRBV5-1
d_call: TRBD1
j_call: TRBJ2-2

cdr3_aa: CAIKSAGGNQPQHF
cdr3_nt: TGTGCCATCAAATCGGCAGGGGGCAATCAGCCCCAGCATTTT
clone_size: once
v_call: TRBV10-3
d_call: .
j_call: TRBJ1-5

cdr3_aa: CASSPSRGRDEQYF
cdr3_nt: TGTGCCAGCTCACCGTCCAGGGGGCGCGACGAGCAGTACTTC
clone_size: .
v_call: TRBV18
d_call: TRBD1
j_call: TRBJ2-7

cdr3_aa: CARASGTYNEQFF
cdr3_nt: TGTGCCCGGGCCAGCGGGACATACAATGAGCAGTTCTTC
clone_size: once
v_call: TRBV30
d_call: .
j_call: TRBJ2-1

cdr3_aa: CASSSTGGNEQFF
cdr3_nt: TGCGCCAGCAGCTCCACAGGGGGCAATGAGCAGTTCTTC
clone_size: .
v_call: TRBV5-1
d_call: TRBD1
j_call: TRBJ2-1

cdr3_aa: CASSLGPSGSADTQYF
cdr3_nt: TGTGCCAGCAGCTTAGGCCCTAGCGGGAGTGCAGATACGCAGTATTTT
clone_size: .
v_call: TRBV13
d_call: TRBD2
j_call: TRBJ2-3

cdr3_aa: CATTTELDSQETQYF
cdr3_nt: TGTGCCACAACAACCGAATTGGACAGCCAAGAGACCCAGTACTTC
clone_size: .
v_call: TRBV19
d_call: .
j_call: TRBJ2-5

cdr3_aa: CASSPGGLNTEAFF
cdr3_nt: TGCGCCAGCAGCCCGGGGGGGTTGAACACTGAAGCTTTCTTT
clone_size: .
v_call: TRBV5-1
d_call: .
j_call: TRBJ1-1

cdr3_aa: CASSGQVYDEQYF
cdr3_nt: TGTGCCAGTAGTGGACAGGTTTATGACGAGCAGTACTTC
clone_size: .
v_call: TRBV19
d_call: TRBD1
j_call: TRBJ2-7

cdr3_aa: CASSVRDRGWLETQYF
cdr3_nt: TGTGCCAGCAGTGTCCGGGACAGGGGTTGGTTAGAGACCCAGTACTTC
clone_size: .
v_call: TRBV2
d_call: TRBD1
j_call: TRBJ2-5

cdr3_aa: CASSPHSNNEQFF
cdr3_nt: TGTGCCAGCAGTCCTCATAGCAACAATGAGCAGTTCTTC
clone_size: .
v_call: TRBV2
d_call: .
j_call: TRBJ2-1

cdr3_aa: CASTWTGGYQPQHF
cdr3_nt: TGTGCCAGTACCTGGACAGGGGGCTATCAGCCCCAGCATTTT
clone_size: .
v_call: TRBV19
d_call: TRBD1
j_call: TRBJ1-5

cdr3_aa: CASRFDRSDGYTF
cdr3_nt: TGTGCCAGCAGATTCGACAGGTCCGATGGCTACACCTTC
clone_size: .
v_call: TRBV6-5
d_call: .
j_call: TRBJ1-2

cdr3_aa: CSVDGVTGVETQYF
cdr3_nt: TGCAGCGTTGATGGTGTGACAGGGGTCGAGACCCAGTACTTC
clone_size: .
v_call: TRBV29-1
d_call: TRBD1
j_call: TRBJ2-5